This is a list of T cell receptor beta chains from one sample in a study of T cell responses to AZD1222 COVID-19 vaccine. Repertoires were generated with immunoSEQ multiplex PCR, while TCRdb's copy carries only in-frame clones and drops some. The top ten clones hold approximately 2% of a sample with 100,000 to 150,000 clones, about nine tenths of them seen once. This specimen was peripheral blood, taken 28 days after the second AZD1222 dose. These receptors came from an adult who received the AZD1222 COVID-19 vaccine. Each CDR3 is given with its conserved first and last residue. The order of the fields is CDR3 protein, CDR3 DNA, clone size, V gene, D gene, J gene. A D gene is named only where the DNA matches it firmly. The size field is filled for only some rows; it gives once, few, many or a size class.

CDR3 protein: CASSQWLAPGQNNEQFF
CDR3 DNA: TGTGCCAGCAGTCAATGGCTGGCACCGGGCCAAAACAATGAGCAGTTCTTC
clone size: -
V gene: TRBV27
D gene: -
J gene: TRBJ2-1

CDR3 protein: CASSLVVNSNQPQHF
CDR3 DNA: TGTGCCAGCAGCTTAGTTGTGAATAGCAATCAGCCCCAGCATTTT
clone size: -
V gene: TRBV7-2
D gene: -
J gene: TRBJ1-5

CDR3 protein: CASMGIRDTEAFF
CDR3 DNA: TGCGCCAGCATGGGGATTAGGGACACTGAAGCTTTCTTT
clone size: -
V gene: TRBV5-1
D gene: -
J gene: TRBJ1-1

CDR3 protein: CASSPRTSGEETQYF
CDR3 DNA: TGTGCCAGCTCACCCCGCACTAGCGGGGAAGAGACCCAGTACTTC
clone size: -
V gene: TRBV18
D gene: TRBD2
J gene: TRBJ2-5

CDR3 protein: CASSYSLQGGYEQYF
CDR3 DNA: TGTGCCAGCAGTTACTCGCTACAGGGCGGTTACGAGCAGTACTTC
clone size: -
V gene: TRBV6-5
D gene: -
J gene: TRBJ2-7

CDR3 protein: CASSSVTGTSGNEQFF
CDR3 DNA: TGCGCCAGCAGCTCGGTAACCGGGACTAGCGGAAATGAGCAGTTCTTC
clone size: -
V gene: TRBV5-1
D gene: TRBD2
J gene: TRBJ2-1

CDR3 protein: CASSQSGSSGNTIYF
CDR3 DNA: TGTGCCAGCAGCCAATCAGGGTCCTCTGGAAACACCATATATTTT
clone size: -
V gene: TRBV16
D gene: -
J gene: TRBJ1-3

CDR3 protein: CASSLGQKNTIYF
CDR3 DNA: TGTGCCAGCAGCCTGGGACAAAAAAACACCATATATTTT
clone size: -
V gene: TRBV5-7
D gene: -
J gene: TRBJ1-3

CDR3 protein: CASSEGQLERATF
CDR3 DNA: TGTGCCAGCAGTGAGGGACAGCTGGAAAGGGCCACCTTC
clone size: -
V gene: TRBV6-1
D gene: TRBD1
J gene: TRBJ1-2

CDR3 protein: CATSESPGQGLAIQYF
CDR3 DNA: TGTGCCACCAGTGAGTCCCCGGGACAGGGTTTGGCCATTCAGTACTTC
clone size: -
V gene: TRBV24-1
D gene: TRBD1
J gene: TRBJ2-4

CDR3 protein: CASSLGDRGLGYTF
CDR3 DNA: TGTGCCAGCAGCTTAGGGGACAGGGGGCTTGGCTACACCTTC
clone size: -
V gene: TRBV7-2
D gene: TRBD1
J gene: TRBJ1-2

CDR3 protein: CASSRYGQDPFTDTQYF
CDR3 DNA: TGCGCCAGCAGCCGTTATGGACAGGACCCTTTCACAGATACGCAGTATTTT
clone size: -
V gene: TRBV5-1
D gene: TRBD1
J gene: TRBJ2-3

CDR3 protein: CASSPRASGGAHNEQFF
CDR3 DNA: TGTGCCAGCTCACCGAGAGCTAGCGGGGGGGCCCACAATGAGCAGTTCTTC
clone size: few
V gene: TRBV18
D gene: TRBD2
J gene: TRBJ2-1

CDR3 protein: CASRTGEYNEQFF
CDR3 DNA: TGCGCCAGCAGAACAGGGGAGTACAATGAGCAGTTCTTC
clone size: once
V gene: TRBV5-1
D gene: TRBD1
J gene: TRBJ2-1

CDR3 protein: CASNPGQRVDTQYF
CDR3 DNA: TGTGCCAGCAACCCGGGACAGAGGGTAGATACGCAGTATTTT
clone size: -
V gene: TRBV2
D gene: TRBD1
J gene: TRBJ2-3

CDR3 protein: CSASPANEQFF
CDR3 DNA: TGCAGTGCTAGCCCCGCGAATGAGCAGTTCTTC
clone size: -
V gene: TRBV20-1
D gene: -
J gene: TRBJ2-1

CDR3 protein: CASSDGPLGDTEAFF
CDR3 DNA: TGCGCCAGCAGTGACGGCCCCTTAGGGGACACTGAAGCTTTCTTT
clone size: -
V gene: TRBV5-1
D gene: -
J gene: TRBJ1-1

CDR3 protein: CASSLSTSRTYNEQFF
CDR3 DNA: TGCGCCAGCAGCTTGTCGACTAGCAGGACCTACAATGAGCAGTTCTTC
clone size: -
V gene: TRBV5-1
D gene: TRBD2
J gene: TRBJ2-1

CDR3 protein: CATCQGGGYGYTF
CDR3 DNA: TGTGCCACCTGCCAAGGGGGCGGTTATGGCTACACCTTC
clone size: few
V gene: TRBV25-1
D gene: TRBD1
J gene: TRBJ1-2

CDR3 protein: CASSEGGGNYEQYF
CDR3 DNA: TGTGCCAGCAGTGAAGGTGGCGGGAACTACGAGCAGTACTTC
clone size: once
V gene: TRBV2
D gene: -
J gene: TRBJ2-7

CDR3 protein: CASSLGMWTQRNQPQHF
CDR3 DNA: TGTGCCAGCAGCTTAGGTATGTGGACCCAACGCAATCAGCCCCAGCATTTT
clone size: -
V gene: TRBV7-2
D gene: -
J gene: TRBJ1-5

CDR3 protein: CASSLSLKRTEAFF
CDR3 DNA: TGTGCCAGCAGCTTATCTCTAAAGCGGACTGAAGCTTTCTTT
clone size: -
V gene: TRBV7-6
D gene: -
J gene: TRBJ1-1

CDR3 protein: CASSGGLYSDTEAFF
CDR3 DNA: TGCGCCAGCAGCGGGGGTTTATATTCGGACACTGAAGCTTTCTTT
clone size: -
V gene: TRBV5-1
D gene: -
J gene: TRBJ1-1

CDR3 protein: CASSFYVGGDRSYTF
CDR3 DNA: TGCGCCAGCAGCTTTTACGTGGGGGGAGATAGGAGCTACACCTTC
clone size: -
V gene: TRBV5-1
D gene: -
J gene: TRBJ1-2

CDR3 protein: CSVWGGASYNEQFF
CDR3 DNA: TGCAGCGTCTGGGGGGGGGCGTCCTACAATGAGCAGTTCTTC
clone size: -
V gene: TRBV29-1
D gene: -
J gene: TRBJ2-1

CDR3 protein: CACHRGRTADVKLFF
CDR3 DNA: TGTGCCTGCCACAGGGGGCGCACAGCGGACGTAAAACTGTTTTTT
clone size: -
V gene: TRBV30
D gene: TRBD1
J gene: TRBJ1-4

CDR3 protein: CASSPQGPPNYGYTF
CDR3 DNA: TGTGCCAGCAGTCCCCAGGGGCCCCCTAACTATGGCTACACCTTC
clone size: -
V gene: TRBV6-5
D gene: -
J gene: TRBJ1-2

CDR3 protein: CASSLFPDSNQPQHF
CDR3 DNA: TGTGCCAGCAGCTTATTCCCAGATAGCAATCAGCCCCAGCATTTT
clone size: -
V gene: TRBV13
D gene: -
J gene: TRBJ1-5

CDR3 protein: CASSPVQGAQRGGYTF
CDR3 DNA: TGTGCCAGCTCACCAGTACAGGGGGCGCAAAGAGGTGGCTACACCTTC
clone size: once
V gene: TRBV18
D gene: TRBD1
J gene: TRBJ1-2